The 15 T cell receptor beta chains below were found in one sample sequenced in a study of OX40 agonist ivuxolimab in advanced cancers. Clones were read by immunoSEQ multiplex PCR, and TCRdb kept only the in-frame ones, dropping some. The repertoire holds about 53,000 clones, with 70% to 90% as singletons. The specimen comprised CD4+ or CD8+ T cells sorted from blood, sampled in a trial of the OX40 agonist ivuxolimab. The receptor source for this set is an adult with an advanced solid tumor such as melanoma, head and neck, liver or kidney cancer.

The CDR3 DNA is TGTGCCAGCAGTGAATTTCGTGGGGTCCTGACTTTC. Its translation is CASSEFRGVLTF. V usage is TRBV25-1 and J usage is TRBJ2-6; D not resolved. Germline V gene lookup returns CDR1 MGHDK and CDR2 SYGVNS. The CDR3 totals 12 residues. V was pared by 1 base and J by 13 bases, with 8 bases between.

This rearrangement joins TRBV19 to TRBJ1-3, with D maybe TRBD1 (5 bases). The V end lost 1 base, the J end lost 2 bases, and 12 bases lay between the germline ends. CDR3 length: 16 residues. Germline loops: CDR1 LNHDA, CDR2 SQIVND (reference sequence). The CDR3, as DNA: TGTGCCAGTAGTATAGTAGGGGAGCGACCTGGAAACACCATATATTTT. Residues: CASSIVGERPGNTIYF.

The rearrangement uses TRBV5-4 and TRBJ2-7, with 11 bases that match TRBD2. The CDR3 is 16 amino acids. Germline trimming cut 4 bases from V and 3 bases from J; bases unmatched to any gene: 9. Germline values: CDR1 SGHNT, CDR2 YYREEE (reference sequence). As DNA, the CDR3 is TGTGCCAGCAGCCCTGGGGCCGGGACTAGCGGCTACGAGCAGTACTTC. It is translated as CASSPGAGTSGYEQYF.

The rearrangement uses TRBV5-6 and TRBJ2-2; D gene ambiguous. Trimming left V 2 bases short and J 2 bases short, with 10 bases between. Germline loops: CDR1 SGHDT, CDR2 YYEEEE. This CDR3 region has 15 residues. As DNA, the CDR3 is TGTGCCAGCAGCTTAGCAGGAGTCAACACCGGGGAGCTGTTTTTT. Its translation: CASSLAGVNTGELFF.

The chain is built from TRBV30 and TRBJ1-1; the D gene is possibly TRBD1 (5 bases). Germline lookup yields CDR1 GTSNPN and CDR2 SVGIG (reference sequence). V lost 3 bases, J lost 0 bases, and 14 bases lay in between. The CDR3 is made up of 15 amino acids. The DNA for the CDR3 is TGTGCCTGGAGGTGGGGCACACGCATGAACACTGAAGCTTTCTTT. Translated, it gives CAWRWGTRMNTEAFF. Using reference TRBV30 and TRBJ1-1 for the parts outside the CDR3, the full variable domain is SQTIHQWPATLVQPVGSPLSLECTVEGTSNPNLYWYRQAAGRGLQLLFYSVGIGQISSEVPQNLSASRPQDRQFILSSKKLLLSDSGFYLCAWRWGTRMNTEAFFGQGTRLTVV.

This chain connects TRBV5-1 to TRBJ2-1; 7 bases are shared with TRBD2. The V gene's germline CDR1 is SGHRS and CDR2 YFSETQ. The CDR3 totals 14 residues. V lost 0 bases, J lost 9 bases, and 6 bases stayed unmatched. The DNA of the CDR3 is TGCGCCAGCAGCTTGGGGTCTGAGCGGGGTGAGCAGTTCTTC. Translated, it gives CASSLGSERGEQFF.

The chain combines TRBV19 with TRBJ2-1, with 9 bases that match TRBD2. CDR3 length equals 16 residues. V lost 2 bases, J lost 5 bases, and 7 bases stayed unmatched. CDR1 and CDR2 from the germline V gene are LNHDA and SQIVND (reference sequence). The CDR3 region is CASSISSGSINNEQFF. The CDR3 DNA is TGTGCCAGTAGTATAAGTAGCGGGAGTATCAACAATGAGCAGTTCTTC. Full variable domain (missing parts from reference TRBV19 and TRBJ2-1): DGGITQSPKYLFRKEGQNVTLSCEQNLNHDAMYWYRQDPGQGLRLIYYSQIVNDFQKGDIAEGYSVSREKKESFPLTVTSAQKNPTAFYLCASSISSGSINNEQFFGPGTRLTVL.

V and J are TRBV14 and TRBJ2-5; 8 bases are a match to TRBD2. With V trimmed by 3 bases and J by 5 bases, 8 bases remained unmatched. Germline CDR1 SGHDN, CDR2 FVKESK. This CDR3 region has 15 residues. Here the CDR3 reads CASSQKRLARETQYF. The CDR3 DNA reads as TGTGCCAGCAGCCAGAAGAGACTAGCGCGCGAGACCCAGTACTTC.

This clone was picked up one time. CDR3 sequence (DNA): TGTGCCAGCAGCCTAGAGGCTAGCGGGAGCAGGGAGCAGTTCTTC. Protein product: CASSLEASGSREQFF. J is TRBJ2-1 and V is TRBV9; 10 bases are shared with TRBD2. CDR1 and CDR2 from the germline V gene are SGDLS and YYNGEE. This CDR3 has 15 amino acids. V lost 4 bases and J lost 10; bases outside the gene matches: 11. The variable domain in full, completed from reference TRBV9 and TRBJ2-1, reads DSGVTQTPKHLITATGQRVTLRCSPRSGDLSVYWYQQSLDQGLQFLIQYYNGEERAKGNILERFSAQQFPDLHSELNLSSLELGDSALYFCASSLEASGSREQFFGPGTRLTVL.

In regard to this clone: In the same sample, other DNA sequences code for this CDR3. This rearrangement joins TRBV5-1 to TRBJ2-3, with D unclear. The CDR3 length is 14 residues. V gave up 0 bases and J gave up 1 base, with 6 bases separating them. CDR1 is SGHRS and CDR2 is YFSETQ in the germline V gene. The CDR3 loop is CASSLAGGTDTQYF. For the CDR3, the DNA is TGCGCCAGCAGCTTGGCTGGGGGCACAGATACGCAGTATTTT.

This rearrangement joins TRBV18 to TRBJ2-3; 9 nucleotides match TRBD2. With 5 bases clipped from V and 2 bases from J, the junction kept 5 bases outside the gene matches. The CDR3 extends over 15 amino acids. Per the germline V gene, CDR1 is KGHSH and CDR2 is LQKENI. This CDR3 reads CASSSRGGHTDTQYF. The CDR3 DNA reads TGTGCCAGCTCATCGCGGGGGGGCCACACAGATACGCAGTATTTT. The variable domain in full, completed from reference TRBV18 and TRBJ2-3, reads NAGVMQNPRHLVRRRGQEARLRCSPMKGHSHVYWYRQLPEEGLKFMVYLQKENIIDESGMPKERFSAEFPKEGPSILRIQQVVRGDSAAYFCASSSRGGHTDTQYFGPGTRLTVL.

V is TRBV4-1 and J is TRBJ1-2, with D hard to call. The CDR3 runs to 13 residues. The ends were cut back, 6 bases at V and 8 bases at J, with 16 bases in the middle. Germline V gives CDR1 MGHRA, CDR2 YSYEKL. The CDR3 DNA reads TGCGCCAGCAGGCCGCTCGGGGAGTCAGGCTACACCTTC. Residues: CASRPLGESGYTF.

V is TRBV5-1 and J is TRBJ1-4, with 8 bases matching TRBD1. The CDR3 totals 14 residues. In germline, CDR1 is SGHRS, CDR2 YFSETQ. With 4 bases clipped from V and 7 bases from J, the junction kept 6 bases outside the gene matches. Here the CDR3 DNA reads TGCGCCAGCAGCACGGGGACAGGTCCTGAAAAACTGTTTTTT. Protein: CASSTGTGPEKLFF.

The rearrangement links TRBV10-3 to TRBJ2-3; perhaps TRBD2 as D (6 bases). The CDR3 spans 15 residues. Germline assignment: CDR1 ENHRY and CDR2 SYGVKD. Between the trimmed V and J ends, which lost 7 bases and 2 bases, there was a span of 16 bases. The CDR3 coding sequence is TGTGCCATCATGCCCGGGACTCCCTTCACAGATACGCAGTATTTT. Encoded protein: CAIMPGTPFTDTQYF.

The chain combines TRBV4-2 with TRBJ1-2; no clear D gene. The V gene's germline CDR1 is LGHNA and CDR2 YNFKEQ. The V end was cut by 4 bases, the J end by 3 bases, with 9 bases between. This CDR3 is 13 amino acids long. The CDR3: CASSPAGDYGYTF. The CDR3 bases are TGTGCCAGCAGCCCCGCGGGAGACTATGGCTACACCTTC.